The rows below give T cell receptor beta chains drawn from one sample of a study of blood T cells in healthy people across ages. TCRdb reanalysed the 5' RACE reads using MiXCR and keeps one entry per CDR3 protein. The data hold about 1.5 million distinct CDR3 sequences, with about 42% observed a single time. Sequencing input: blood. The receptors were gathered from a woman younger than 35 in good health. CDR3s include the opening cysteine and the closing phenylalanine or tryptophan. The D gene is left open where the match is weak. The size field is filled for only some rows; it gives once, few, many or a size class.

J: TRBJ2-3; size: many; D: .; V: TRBV29-1; CDR3: CSVAGFSTDTQYF; DNA: TGCAGCGTTGCAGGCTTTAGCACAGATACGCAGTATTTT
J: TRBJ2-5; size: once; D: .; V: TRBV5-6; CDR3: CASSLSGEGFQETQYF; DNA: TGTGCCAGCAGCTTGTCCGGCGAGGGGTTTCAAGAGACCCAGTACTTC
J: TRBJ2-7; size: .; D: .; V: TRBV20-1; CDR3: CSAREANPSEQYF; DNA: TGCAGTGCTAGGGAAGCTAATCCCTCCGAGCAGTACTTC
J: TRBJ1-6; size: once; D: .; V: TRBV4-1; CDR3: CASSHLDGPLHF; DNA: TGCGCCAGCAGCCACCTAGATGGTCCCCTCCACTTT
J: TRBJ2-7; size: few; D: .; V: TRBV10-2; CDR3: CASSGEGSYEQYF; DNA: TGCGCCAGCTCTGGAGAGGGCAGCTACGAGCAGTACTTC
J: TRBJ2-7; size: few; D: .; V: TRBV27; CDR3: CASSLGSQHEQYF; DNA: TGTGCCAGCAGTTTAGGCTCCCAGCACGAGCAGTACTTC
J: TRBJ1-5; size: few; D: .; V: TRBV5-1; CDR3: CASSLGPGGNQPQHF; DNA: TGCGCCAGCAGCTTGGGGCCTGGTGGCAATCAGCCCCAGCATTTT
J: TRBJ2-2; size: many; D: .; V: TRBV19; CDR3: CASSLGSGELFF; DNA: TGTGCCAGTAGTCTCGGCTCCGGGGAGCTGTTTTTT
J: TRBJ2-7; size: .; D: TRBD1; V: TRBV20-1; CDR3: CSANRDSSYKQYF; DNA: TGCAGTGCTAATCGGGACAGCTCCTACAAGCAGTACTTC
J: TRBJ2-5; size: .; D: TRBD2; V: TRBV4-1; CDR3: CASSRSAGGRQETQYF; DNA: TGCGCCAGCAGCCGTTCAGCGGGGGGGCGGCAAGAGACCCAGTACTTC